Below are 29 T cell receptor beta chains sequenced from a single sample in a study of OX40 agonist ivuxolimab in advanced cancers. Data came from immunoSEQ multiplex PCR; TCRdb stores just in-frame clones and leaves some out. The sample comprises roughly 80,000 clones, 80% to 90% of which are singletons, and under 2.5% rests with the top ten. The sequenced sample was CD4+ or CD8+ T cells sorted from blood, obtained in a trial of the OX40 agonist ivuxolimab. The source of these receptors is an adult with an advanced solid tumor such as melanoma, head and neck, liver or kidney cancer.

The chain has TRBV7-2 and TRBJ2-2, with 8 bases that match TRBD1. Trimming cost V 6 bases and J 4 bases; bases outside gene matches: 10. CDR3 length: 16 amino acids. The germline V gene has CDR1 SGHTA and CDR2 FQGNSA. The CDR3 nucleotides read TGTGCCAGCAGTCCTAGGACAGGGTCGGGCACCGGGGAGCTGTTTTTT. Translating gives CASSPRTGSGTGELFF.

CDR3 bases: TGTGCCAGCAGCTTGATGGGGGGTGGTCAGCCCCAGCATTTT. Protein product: CASSLMGGGQPQHF. V is TRBV7-9 and J is TRBJ1-5, with D possibly being TRBD1 (5 bases). Trimming stripped 3 bases from V and 6 bases from J, with 12 bases between. Germline CDR1 reads SEHNR; CDR2 reads FQNEAQ (reference sequence). The CDR3 loop spans 14 amino acids.

This clone has just one count. The genes are TRBV30 and TRBJ1-3; D is possibly TRBD1 (6 bases). V was cut by 2 bases and J by 2 bases, with 10 bases left in between. CDR1 GTSNPN and CDR2 SVGIG come from the germline V gene (reference sequence). This CDR3 has 14 amino acids. CDR3 coding DNA: TGTGCCTGGAGTACAGGGAGTACTGGAAACACCATATATTTT. The encoded protein is CAWSTGSTGNTIYF.

This chain links TRBV28 with TRBJ2-7; D possibly corresponds to TRBD1 (6 bases). V lost 4 bases, J lost 7 bases, and 11 bases lay in between. Germline lookup yields CDR1 MDHEN and CDR2 SYDVKM. This CDR3 spans 12 amino acids. CDR3 in amino acids: CASSWTVQEQYF. For the CDR3, the DNA is TGTGCCAGCAGTTGGACAGTTCAGGAGCAGTACTTC.

The rearrangement uses TRBV28 and TRBJ2-7; 7 bases fit TRBD2. The V gene end was trimmed by 2 bases and the J gene end by 3 bases; junction bases not matched to a gene: 10. The CDR3 has 16 residues. CDR1 and CDR2 from the germline V gene are MDHEN and SYDVKM. The CDR3 nucleotides read TGTGCCAGCAGTTTAGAGGCGGCTAGCGGAATCTACGAGCAGTACTTC. Its protein is CASSLEAASGIYEQYF.

The table lists this clone with a count of one. This chain links TRBV5-1 with TRBJ1-2, with TRBD1 matching 9 bases. The trim removed 0 bases at V and 7 bases at J, leaving 10 bases unmatched. CDR3 size: 16 residues. Germline-derived CDR1 and CDR2 are SGHRS and YFSETQ. The CDR3 spells CASSLVVVDRGIGYTF. The DNA for the CDR3 is TGCGCCAGCAGCTTGGTCGTTGTCGACAGGGGGATTGGCTACACCTTC.

This rearrangement joins TRBV18 to TRBJ2-1; a possible D gene is TRBD1 (6 bases). V was clipped by 0 bases and J by 8 bases, with 20 bases between them. Germline lookup yields CDR1 KGHSH and CDR2 LQKENI. CDR3 length equals 17 residues. The CDR3 loop reads CASSPPLGQGLWDEQFF. The CDR3 region has the DNA TGTGCCAGCTCACCACCGTTAGGGCAGGGGCTTTGGGATGAGCAGTTCTTC. Full variable domain (outside the CDR3, taken from reference TRBV18 and TRBJ2-1): NAGVMQNPRHLVRRRGQEARLRCSPMKGHSHVYWYRQLPEEGLKFMVYLQKENIIDESGMPKERFSAEFPKEGPSILRIQQVVRGDSAAYFCASSPPLGQGLWDEQFFGPGTRLTVL.

The CDR3 here is CASSYRGVNEQYF. The CDR3 nucleotides are TGTGCCAGCAGTTACCGGGGAGTAAATGAGCAGTACTTC. The V call is TRBV6-5, the J call TRBJ2-7, with D maybe TRBD2 (5 bases). This CDR3 is built from 13 residues. CDR1 and CDR2 (germline): MNHEY, SVGAGI. Trimming stripped 2 bases from V and 7 bases from J, with 12 bases between.

The chain links TRBV2 to TRBJ1-2, with a tentative D call TRBD1 (6 bases). V gave up 6 bases and J gave up 4 bases, with 15 bases separating them. The CDR3 is 14 residues long. The germline V gene has CDR1 SNHLY and CDR2 FYNNEI. In nucleotides, the CDR3 is TGTGCCAGCAGCTCACAGGGTACCGGCTATGGCTACACCTTC. It encodes CASSSQGTGYGYTF.

The chain is built from TRBV13 and TRBJ2-5; TRBD2 aligns across 12 bases. The CDR3 consists of 17 residues. V trimming: 5 bases; J trimming: 5 bases; junction bases outside the gene matches: 12. Germline V gene data show CDR1 as PRHDT and CDR2 as FYEKMQ (reference sequence). CDR3 sequence: CASSPRLAGEVRETQYF. The CDR3 nucleotides read TGTGCCAGCAGCCCGAGACTAGCGGGGGAGGTTCGGGAGACCCAGTACTTC. The full variable domain, in which reference TRBV13 and TRBJ2-5 provide the parts outside the CDR3, is AAGVIQSPRHLIKEKRETATLKCYPIPRHDTVYWYQQGPGQDPQFLISFYEKMQSDKGSIPDRFSAQQFSDYHSELNMSSLELGDSALYFCASSPRLAGEVRETQYFGPGTRLLVL.

The genes are TRBV28 and TRBJ2-3, with no clear D. Trimming removed 9 bases at V and 2 bases at J, with 18 bases between. Germline loops: CDR1 MDHEN, CDR2 SYDVKM. CDR3 length equals 15 residues. The chain's CDR3 is CARAPRSPHTDTQYF. CDR3 DNA sequence: TGTGCCAGGGCCCCCAGAAGTCCACACACAGATACGCAGTATTTT. Drawing the rest from reference TRBV28 and TRBJ2-3, the complete variable domain is DVKVTQSSRYLVKRTGEKVFLECVQDMDHENMFWYRQDPGLGLRLIYFSYDVKMKEKGDIPEGYSVSREKKERFSLILESASTNQTSMYLCARAPRSPHTDTQYFGPGTRLTVL.

This chain joins TRBV18 and TRBJ1-4; 9 bases agree with TRBD1. CDR3 length equals 15 residues. Germline lookup yields CDR1 KGHSH and CDR2 LQKENI. V shed 8 bases and J 7 bases; nucleotides not matched to a gene: 11. In DNA, the CDR3 is TGTGCCAGCAGGGACAGGGTCGTGGCCACTGAAAAACTGTTTTTT. Its protein product is CASRDRVVATEKLFF.

The rearrangement joins TRBV19 to TRBJ2-1, with TRBD2 matching over 10 bases. The CDR3 is made up of 18 amino acids. CDR1 is LNHDA, CDR2 SQIVND, per germline (reference sequence). V dropped 9 bases and J dropped 7; count of bases not matched to a gene: 21. The CDR3 DNA reads TGTGCCAGCCGAGAGAAGCTAGCGGGGGTGACTTCCGGGAATGAGCAGTTCTTC. It encodes CASREKLAGVTSGNEQFF. The complete variable domain, with remaining parts taken from reference TRBV19 and TRBJ2-1, reads DGGITQSPKYLFRKEGQNVTLSCEQNLNHDAMYWYRQDPGQGLRLIYYSQIVNDFQKGDIAEGYSVSREKKESFPLTVTSAQKNPTAFYLCASREKLAGVTSGNEQFFGPGTRLTVL.

V gene TRBV5-1 combines with J gene TRBJ1-1, with no clear D. In germline, CDR1 is SGHRS, CDR2 YFSETQ. The V and J ends lost 0 bases and 1 base respectively, with 7 bases between them. The length of the CDR3 is 14 residues. DNA for the CDR3: TGCGCCAGCAGCTTGGAGGGAGGGAACACTGAAGCTTTCTTT. Translating gives CASSLEGGNTEAFF.

This sequence joins TRBV19 and TRBJ2-7; maybe TRBD1 (6 bases). CDR3 length equals 14 residues. From germline, CDR1 is LNHDA and CDR2 SQIVND (reference sequence). V dropped 8 bases and J dropped 1 base, with 15 bases sitting between them. The CDR3 coding sequence is TGTGCCAGTCGCCCCAGACAGGAATCCTACGAGCAGTACTTC. Its translation is CASRPRQESYEQYF.

This chain links TRBV5-4 with TRBJ2-7; D is possibly TRBD2 (7 bases). The CDR3 totals 12 residues. The V end was cut by 2 bases, the J end by 12 bases, with 15 bases between. Germline CDR1 reads SGHNT; CDR2 reads YYREEE (reference sequence). The CDR3 spells CASSLRGGAWYF. Here the CDR3 DNA reads TGTGCCAGCAGCTTAAGGGGGGGCGCTTGGTACTTC.

The V call is TRBV14, the J call TRBJ2-7, with D tentatively TRBD1 (5 bases). This CDR3 is 12 amino acids long. Trimming removed 9 bases from V and 0 bases from J, with 9 bases in between. Germline V gives CDR1 SGHDN, CDR2 FVKESK. CDR3 sequence: CARGPCSYEQYF. CDR3 in DNA: TGTGCCAGGGGGCCCTGCTCCTACGAGCAGTACTTC. Full variable domain (missing parts from reference TRBV14 and TRBJ2-7): EAGVTQFPSHSVIEKGQTVTLRCDPISGHDNLYWYRRVMGKEIKFLLHFVKESKQDESGMPNNRFLAERTGGTYSTLKVQPAELEDSGVYFCARGPCSYEQYFGPGTRLTVT.

The chain recombines TRBV18 with TRBJ2-7; perhaps TRBD1 as D (8 bases). The CDR3 is made up of 14 amino acids. Trimming left V 4 bases short and J 7 bases short, with 17 bases between. From germline, CDR1 is KGHSH and CDR2 LQKENI. The CDR3 protein is CASSLIDRGGEQYF. The CDR3 nucleotides are TGTGCCAGCTCACTCATCGACAGGGGAGGGGAGCAGTACTTC.

This clone was seen only once. The J gene is TRBJ1-1, the V gene TRBV5-6; no firm D call. V was pared by 4 bases and J by 11 bases, with 12 bases between. CDR3 length: 11 residues. CDR1 is SGHDT and CDR2 is YYEEEE in the germline V gene. CDR3: CASSKSFLAFF. CDR3 sequence (DNA): TGTGCCAGCAGCAAAAGTTTTCTGGCTTTCTTT.

This clone was detected only once. This chain links TRBV2 with TRBJ2-5, with 8 positions matching TRBD1. The CDR3 has 16 residues. Germline lookup yields CDR1 SNHLY and CDR2 FYNNEI. Trimming took 1 base from V and 1 from J; bases not matched to a gene: 5. CDR3: CASSEGRGRVQETQYF. The CDR3 DNA is TGTGCCAGCAGTGAAGGCAGGGGGCGCGTCCAAGAGACCCAGTACTTC.

V and J are TRBV10-3 and TRBJ2-7; D perhaps matches TRBD2 (5 bases). The V gene's germline CDR1 is ENHRY and CDR2 SYGVKD. The length of the CDR3 is 15 residues. With 8 bases removed from V and 1 base from J, the gap between germline ends came to 18 bases. CDR3 bases: TGTGCCATCGGGAAAGCTAGCTCGATGTCCTACGAGCAGTACTTC. It specifies CAIGKASSMSYEQYF.

This chain links TRBV19 with TRBJ1-2; unclear D gene. There are 13 residues in the CDR3. Looked up from germline, CDR1 is LNHDA and CDR2 is SQIVND (reference sequence). With 2 bases removed from V and 4 bases from J, the gap between germline ends came to 8 bases. CDR3 region: CASSIRAAYGYTF. Written as DNA, the CDR3 is TGTGCCAGTAGTATACGGGCAGCCTATGGCTACACCTTC. Full variable domain (outside the CDR3, taken from reference TRBV19 and TRBJ1-2): DGGITQSPKYLFRKEGQNVTLSCEQNLNHDAMYWYRQDPGQGLRLIYYSQIVNDFQKGDIAEGYSVSREKKESFPLTVTSAQKNPTAFYLCASSIRAAYGYTFGSGTRLTVV.

This clone was detected only once. This rearrangement joins TRBV27 to TRBJ2-6; TRBD1 might be the D (6 bases). V was pared by 8 bases and J by 2 bases, with 16 bases between. The CDR3 is 16 amino acids. CDR1 is MNHEY and CDR2 is SMNVEV in the germline V gene (reference sequence). CDR3: CASGRGGRAGANVLTF. The CDR3 region has the DNA TGTGCCAGCGGTCGAGGGGGTCGAGCTGGGGCCAACGTCCTGACTTTC. Based on the CDR3 plus reference TRBV27 and TRBJ2-6, the full variable domain is EAQVTQNPRYLITVTGKKLTVTCSQNMNHEYMSWYRQDPGLGLRQIYYSMNVEVTDKGDVPEGYKVSRKEKRNFPLILESPSPNQTSLYFCASGRGGRAGANVLTFGAGSRLTVL.

The gene calls are TRBV5-5 and TRBJ2-6; perhaps TRBD2 as D (6 bases). V lost 0 bases to trimming and J lost 2 bases, with 9 bases between them. The CDR3 extends over 16 amino acids. CDR1 and CDR2 from the germline V gene are SGHKS and YYEKEE (reference sequence). CDR3 in DNA: TGTGCCAGCAGCTTGGCGCGGGGCCCTGGGGCCAACGTCCTGACTTTC. Residues: CASSLARGPGANVLTF.

This sequence joins TRBV7-2 and TRBJ2-5; 7 bases align to TRBD2. V trimming: 5 bases; J trimming: 2 bases; junction bases outside the gene matches: 8. This CDR3 is 15 amino acids long. The germline CDR1 and CDR2 sequences are SGHTA and FQGNSA. The CDR3 reads CASSLLGGGQETQYF. The CDR3 DNA follows: TGTGCCAGCAGCCTCCTGGGGGGAGGGCAAGAGACCCAGTACTTC.

The V and J genes are TRBV6-1 and TRBJ2-7, with TRBD1 matching 8 bases. The V segment lost 5 bases and the J segment 4 bases; nucleotides outside the gene matches: 4. Germline loops: CDR1 MNHNS, CDR2 SASEGT. CDR3 length equals 13 residues. CDR3 sequence (DNA): TGTGCCAGCAGTCGACAGGGGCGTTACGAGCAGTACTTC. Its translation is CASSRQGRYEQYF.

V gene TRBV27 combines with J gene TRBJ2-7; 11 bases line up with TRBD2. The CDR3 runs to 14 residues. Germline loops: CDR1 MNHEY, CDR2 SMNVEV (reference sequence). The J segment lost 4 bases and the V segment lost 6 bases, leaving 5 bases of the junction unmatched. Here the CDR3 reads CASRRTSGPYEQYF. The CDR3 bases are TGTGCCAGCAGACGGACTAGCGGGCCTTACGAGCAGTACTTC.

Concerning this clone: Its ends do not fully match the called genes, so a read error is possible. The chain has TRBV7-8 and TRBJ1-1; D might be TRBD1 (6 bases). Germline-derived CDR1 and CDR2 are SGHVS and FQNEAQ. CDR3 size: 14 residues. The CDR3 spells CASSEQGMNIEAFF. The CDR3 bases are TGTGCCAGCAGCGAACAGGGTATGAACATTGAAGCTTTCTTT. Complete variable domain (other parts from reference TRBV7-8 and TRBJ1-1): GAGVSQSPRYKVAKRGQDVALRCDPISGHVSLFWYQQALGQGPEFLTYFQNEAQLDKSGLPSDRFFAERPEGSVSTLKIQRTQQEDSAVYLCASSEQGMNIEAFFGQGTRLTVV.

The chain recombines TRBV28 with TRBJ1-6, with 9 positions matching TRBD1. V lost 5 bases, J lost 0 bases, and 11 bases stayed unmatched. The V gene's germline CDR1 is MDHEN and CDR2 SYDVKM. The CDR3 extends over 19 amino acids. The CDR3 protein is CASSLSVGQGSSYNSPLHF. The CDR3 DNA follows: TGTGCCAGCAGTCTAAGTGTGGGACAGGGTAGCTCCTATAATTCACCCCTCCACTTT.